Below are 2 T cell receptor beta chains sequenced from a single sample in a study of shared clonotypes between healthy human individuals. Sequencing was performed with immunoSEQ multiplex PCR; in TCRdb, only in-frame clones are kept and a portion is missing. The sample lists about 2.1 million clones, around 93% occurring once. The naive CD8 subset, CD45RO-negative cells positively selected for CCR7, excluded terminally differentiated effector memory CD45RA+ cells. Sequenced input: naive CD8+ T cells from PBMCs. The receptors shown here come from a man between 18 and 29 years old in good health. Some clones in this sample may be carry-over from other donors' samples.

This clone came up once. CDR3 nucleotides: TGTGCCAGCAGCGGGGACCTACACAAAAGCTCTGGAAACACCATATATTTT. Translation: CASSGDLHKSSGNTIYF. The genes are TRBV9 and TRBJ1-3, with D maybe TRBD1 (5 bases). The V end lost 3 bases, the J end lost 0 bases, and 16 bases lay between the germline ends. This CDR3 contains 17 residues. Germline values: CDR1 SGDLS, CDR2 YYNGEE.

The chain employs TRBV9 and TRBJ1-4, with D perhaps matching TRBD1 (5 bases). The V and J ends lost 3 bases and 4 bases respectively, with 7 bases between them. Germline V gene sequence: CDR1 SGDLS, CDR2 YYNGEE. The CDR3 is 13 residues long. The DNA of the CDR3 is TGTGCCAGCAGCGACGACAGTAATGAAAAACTGTTTTTT. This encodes CASSDDSNEKLFF. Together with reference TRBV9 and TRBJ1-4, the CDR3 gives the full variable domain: DSGVTQTPKHLITATGQRVTLRCSPRSGDLSVYWYQQSLDQGLQFLIQYYNGEERAKGNILERFSAQQFPDLHSELNLSSLELGDSALYFCASSDDSNEKLFFGSGTQLSVL.